This T cell receptor (beta chain) was retrieved from a study of blood T cell repertoires in COVID-19. Study at large: Sites across the United States, Italy and Spain contributed samples from acute and convalescent COVID-19.

In the source study's methods: How many nucleated cells were present was estimated from reference gene primer amplification. The data were produced by immunoSEQ multiplex PCR, yet TCRdb's version contains in-frame clones alone and is incomplete. V and J calls and clone size come straight from that table; D and trimming were deduced from the DNA. The repertoire holds 100,000 to 120,000 clones, with over 75% as singletons. The length of the CDR3 is 14 residues. With 6 bases clipped from V and 8 bases from J, the junction kept 7 bases outside the gene matches. Germline assignment: CDR1 SGHDT and CDR2 YYEEEE.

The specimen sequenced was peripheral blood. This chain links TRBV5-6 with TRBJ1-6; 8 bases are a match to TRBD1. This clonotype was sampled from a woman aged 70 to 79 who had recovered from COVID-19. The CDR3 DNA reads as TGTGCCAGCACCATCGACAGGGGTTATTCACCCCTCCACTTT. Translation: CASTIDRGYSPLHF.